The T cell receptor (beta chain) under discussion was sequenced for a study of T cell repertoires in ileal Crohn's disease. The study's findings and limits: Endoscopic recurrence occurred in every patient whose clonality exceeded 26.8%. Mucosal expansions were suggested to be mainly CD8 T cells.

As for time point: neoterminal ileum biopsy at postoperative endoscopy, about 6 months after surgery. Profiled with immunoSEQ multiplex PCR; TCRdb holds only in-frame clones, not every one. The sample lists 4,500 to 6,000 clones; around 63% were seen once. The CDR3 has 17 residues. Germline CDR1 and CDR2: MNHNS and SASEGT. Trimming left V 4 bases short and J 4 bases short, with 19 bases between. Details on this clone: Antigen: not known.

The material sequenced was ileal tissue. This sequence was found in an adult with Crohn's disease. The V and J genes are TRBV6-1 and TRBJ2-2; tentative D call: TRBD2 (6 bases). The CDR3: CASSASRVAETTGELFF. The CDR3 region has the DNA TGTGCCAGCAGTGCCTCCAGGGTAGCGGAGACCACCGGGGAGCTGTTTTTT.